This is a list of T cell receptor beta chains from one sample in a study of T cells in Graves' hyperthyroidism and ophthalmopathy. TCRdb re-called the multiplex PCR reads with MiXCR, one entry per CDR3 protein. The sample consists of 530,000 or so distinct CDR3 sequences, approximately 25% of them appearing once. The sample taken for sequencing was blood. The source of these receptors is a woman aged 30 to 39 with Graves' ophthalmopathy. Each CDR3 is given with its conserved first and last residue. The D gene is left open where the match is weak. Part of the rows lack a size; the others show once, few, many or a class for expanded clones.

clone_size,j_call,v_call,d_call,cdr3_aa,cdr3_nt
-,TRBJ2-7,TRBV20-1,-,CSASRAGRSYEQYF,TGCAGTGCGAGTCGGGCAGGACGGTCCTACGAGCAGTACTTC
many,TRBJ1-1,TRBV27,TRBD1,CASSRGQGITEAFF,TGTGCCAGCAGCAGGGGACAGGGGATCACTGAAGCTTTCTTT
many,TRBJ2-4,TRBV20-1,-,CSASSLTENIQYF,TGCAGTGCTAGTTCCTTGACTGAAAACATTCAGTACTTC
few,TRBJ2-7,TRBV19,TRBD1,CASSTRDRYPGGQYF,TGTGCCAGTAGTACACGGGACAGGTACCCTGGAGGGCAGTACTTC
many,TRBJ2-5,TRBV6-1,-,CASSEHDRQETQYF,TGTGCCAGCAGTGAACACGACAGACAAGAGACCCAGTACTTC
many,TRBJ1-2,TRBV7-2,-,CASSRTVGGYTF,TGTGCCAGCAGCCGGACGGTGGGCGGCTACACCTTC
-,TRBJ2-7,TRBV15,-,CATSREQISYEQYF,TGTGCCACCAGCAGAGAACAGATCTCGTACGAGCAGTACTTC
few,TRBJ1-1,TRBV6-1,TRBD1,CASSVGPTGVLTEAFF,TGTGCCAGCAGTGTAGGACCAACAGGGGTGCTCACTGAAGCTTTCTTT
-,TRBJ1-2,TRBV12-3/TRBV12-4,-,CASREGVGYGYTF,TGTGCCAGCCGTGAAGGGGTTGGGTATGGCTACACCTTC
-,TRBJ2-7,TRBV7-8,TRBD1,CASSPRYAGGSYEQYF,TGTGCCAGCAGCCCCCGTTATGCAGGGGGCTCCTACGAGCAGTACTTC
-,TRBJ1-6,TRBV19,-,CASSIGPGNYNSPLHF,TGTGCCAGTAGTATTGGCCCGGGAAACTATAATTCACCCCTCCACTTT
-,TRBJ1-2,TRBV12-3/TRBV12-4,-,CAILGTYGYTF,TGTGCCATCCTGGGTACCTATGGCTACACCTTC
-,TRBJ2-7,TRBV7-2,-,CASSANPSGEQYF,TGTGCCAGCAGCGCGAATCCCTCGGGGGAGCAGTACTTC
many,TRBJ1-1,TRBV12-3/TRBV12-4,TRBD1,CASSFPGGMNTEAFF,TGTGCCAGCAGTTTCCCAGGGGGAATGAACACTGAAGCTTTCTTT
many,TRBJ2-7,TRBV27,-,CASSLYPSTYEQYF,TGTGCCAGCAGTTTATACCCTAGCACTTACGAGCAGTACTTC
many,TRBJ2-7,TRBV4-3,TRBD1,CASSQDRGRGLYEQYF,TGCGCCAGCAGCCAAGATCGGGGCAGGGGGCTTTACGAGCAGTACTTC
-,TRBJ1-2,TRBV6-1,-,CASSPQYGYTF,TGTGCCAGCAGTCCCCAATATGGCTACACCTTC
many,TRBJ2-7,TRBV6-5,-,CASSYSRQPYEQYF,TGTGCCAGCAGTTACTCGCGTCAGCCCTACGAGCAGTACTTC
many,TRBJ2-3,TRBV6-5,-,CASSYVGFTDTQYF,TGTGCCAGCAGTTACGTTGGGTTCACAGATACGCAGTATTTT
-,TRBJ2-7,TRBV6-2/TRBV6-3,-,CASSYRLGNYEQYF,TGTGCCAGCAGTTACAGATTGGGAAACTACGAGCAGTACTTC
-,TRBJ2-5,TRBV27,-,CASSLSAWGRETQYF,TGTGCCAGCAGTTTATCTGCGTGGGGGAGAGAGACCCAGTACTTC
many,TRBJ2-5,TRBV7-8,TRBD2,CASRRIYGGAGETQYF,TGTGCCAGCAGACGAATATACGGGGGGGCCGGGGAGACCCAGTACTTC
many,TRBJ1-1,TRBV12-3/TRBV12-4,-,CASSLGEGRAAFF,TGTGCCAGCAGTTTGGGGGAGGGTAGAGCGGCTTTCTTT
-,TRBJ1-2,TRBV6-2/TRBV6-3,TRBD1,CASSQTWTGYYGYTF,TGTGCCAGCAGCCAAACGTGGACAGGCTACTATGGCTACACCTTC
many,TRBJ1-1,TRBV27,-,CASSYLQGRAWTEAFF,TGTGCCAGCAGTTATCTCCAGGGGAGGGCCTGGACTGAAGCTTTCTTT
once,TRBJ2-4,TRBV20-1,TRBD2,CSAELAGGSLAKNIQYF,TGCAGTGCAGAACTAGCGGGGGGTTCCTTAGCCAAAAACATTCAGTACTTC
many,TRBJ2-7,TRBV20-1,-,CSATGYGEQGFSYEQYF,TGCAGTGCTACAGGATACGGTGAGCAGGGGTTCTCCTACGAGCAGTACTTC
many,TRBJ1-2,TRBV6-2/TRBV6-3,-,CASSYTGGYTF,TGTGCCAGCAGTTACACTGGTGGCTACACCTTC
many,TRBJ1-5,TRBV2,-,CASSRDPNQPQHF,TGTGCCAGCAGTAGGGACCCCAATCAGCCCCAGCATTTT
few,TRBJ1-2,TRBV5-6,-,CASSLVVAGGYTF,TGTGCCAGCAGCTTGGTGGTTGCGGGGGGCTACACCTTC
few,TRBJ1-5,TRBV6-2/TRBV6-3,-,CASSDTFNQPQHF,TGTGCCAGCAGCGACACTTTCAATCAGCCCCAGCATTTT
-,TRBJ1-2,TRBV6-5,-,CASSLDSPPGGYTF,TGTGCCAGCAGTTTGGACAGTCCACCGGGGGGCTACACCTTC
-,TRBJ1-3,TRBV6-5,TRBD1,CASSYIRQGGNTIYF,TGTGCCAGCAGTTACATACGACAGGGGGGAAACACCATATATTTT
many,TRBJ1-2,TRBV28,TRBD1,CASSSGGTGYGYTF,TGTGCCAGCAGTTCGGGCGGGACAGGCTATGGCTACACCTTC
many,TRBJ1-3,TRBV19,-,CASSRDNPGNTIYF,TGTGCCAGTAGTCGGGACAACCCTGGAAACACCATATATTTT